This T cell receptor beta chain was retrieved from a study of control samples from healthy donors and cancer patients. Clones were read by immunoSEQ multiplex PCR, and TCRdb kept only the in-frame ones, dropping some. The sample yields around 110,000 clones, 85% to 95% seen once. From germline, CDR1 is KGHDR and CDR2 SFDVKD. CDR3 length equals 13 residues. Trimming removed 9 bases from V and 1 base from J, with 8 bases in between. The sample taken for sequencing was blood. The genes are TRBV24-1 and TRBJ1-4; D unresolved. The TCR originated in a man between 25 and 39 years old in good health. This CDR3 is CATPMGTNEKLFF. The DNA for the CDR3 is TGTGCCACCCCAATGGGAACTAATGAAAAACTGTTTTTT.